These 24 T cell receptor beta chains came from one sample sequenced in a study of glioma-infiltrating T cells after dendritic cell vaccination. Time point of the sample: after dendritic cell vaccination, including at tumor progression/relapse. Produced via immunoSEQ multiplex PCR; TCRdb's table is partial and in-frame only. The sample yields about 99,000 clones, more than 70% seen once. The material was blood, obtained after dendritic cell vaccination. The receptor set was obtained from a human donor with glioblastoma.

This clone was counted once. This sequence joins TRBV5-6 and TRBJ1-5, with D possibly TRBD1 on 5 matching bases. V was clipped by 0 bases and J by 5 bases, with 9 bases between them. The germline V gene encodes CDR1 SGHDT and CDR2 YYEEEE. The CDR3 consists of 14 residues. The CDR3, as DNA: TGTGCCAGCAGCTTGGCCAGGGTAGATCAGCCCCAGCATTTT. This sequence encodes CASSLARVDQPQHF. Full variable domain (remainder filled in from reference TRBV5-6 and TRBJ1-5): DAGVTQSPTHLIKTRGQQVTLRCSPKSGHDTVSWYQQALGQGPQFIFQYYEEEERQRGNFPDRFSGHQFPNYSSELNVNALLLGDSALYLCASSLARVDQPQHFGDGTRLSIL.

This chain joins TRBV5-1 and TRBJ2-3; TRBD2 matches at 11 bases. The CDR3 runs 16 residues. CDR1 and CDR2 from the germline V gene are SGHRS and YFSETQ. Losses at the gene ends were 2 bases for V and 4 bases for J; bases not matched to a gene: 6. The CDR3 DNA follows: TGCGCCAGCAGCTTAGGTAGCGGGGGGGCGGCAGATACGCAGTATTTT. It encodes CASSLGSGGAADTQYF.

This clone has only one observation. The chain joins TRBV7-3 to TRBJ1-1, with 8 bases aligning to TRBD1. Trimming at V came to 1 base and at J to 4 bases, leaving 11 bases not matched to a gene. Germline V lookup: CDR1 SGHTA, CDR2 FQGTGA. The CDR3 is 17 amino acids. For the CDR3, the DNA is TGTGCCAGCAGCTTAATGGGGGGCCCAGGGACAGGCACTGAAGCTTTCTTT. It encodes CASSLMGGPGTGTEAFF.

This clone was observed once. This sequence joins TRBV14 and TRBJ1-6, with D possibly matching TRBD1 (6 bases). Germline CDR1 reads SGHDN; CDR2 reads FVKESK. V was pared by 5 bases and J by 3 bases, with 14 bases between. The CDR3 covers 16 residues. The CDR3 is CASSAGPQGYNSPLHF. Here the CDR3 DNA reads TGTGCCAGCAGCGCGGGCCCACAGGGCTATAATTCACCCCTCCACTTT.

The rearrangement uses TRBV2 and TRBJ2-5, with 11 positions matching TRBD2. V dropped 4 bases and J dropped 4; count of bases not matched to a gene: 5. The V gene's germline CDR1 is SNHLY and CDR2 FYNNEI. The CDR3 extends over 15 amino acids. CDR3 residues: CASSVGLAGGETQYF. The CDR3 nucleotides are TGTGCCAGCAGTGTCGGACTAGCGGGCGGAGAGACCCAGTACTTC.

This sequence joins TRBV6-5 and TRBJ2-7; 9 positions agree with TRBD1. There are 13 residues in the CDR3. The germline V gene has CDR1 MNHEY and CDR2 SVGAGI. V was pared by 5 bases and J by 4 bases, with 3 bases of the junction left unmatched. The CDR3 region is CASSPGTGYEQYF. Written as DNA, the CDR3 is TGTGCCAGCAGTCCTGGGACAGGGTACGAGCAGTACTTC.

The V and J genes are TRBV18 and TRBJ2-3, with 15 positions matching TRBD2. Germline V gene data show CDR1 as KGHSH and CDR2 as LQKENI. The CDR3 sequence is 18 residues long. J was trimmed by 5 bases and V by 5 bases; bases with no gene match: 11. The CDR3 nucleotides read TGTGCCAGCTCATCGGGACTAGCGGGGGGCCACTGGGGAGATACGCAGTATTTT. Amino acid sequence: CASSSGLAGGHWGDTQYF.

This clone occurred once. The chain has TRBV19 and TRBJ1-2, with 10 nucleotides matching TRBD1. CDR1 LNHDA and CDR2 SQIVND come from the germline V gene (reference sequence). The CDR3 consists of 17 residues. The J segment lost 3 bases and the V segment lost 3 bases, leaving 10 bases of the junction unmatched. Here the CDR3 DNA reads TGTGCCAGTAGTATCCCGGGACAGGGGATGGGGTACTATGGCTACACCTTC. Protein product: CASSIPGQGMGYYGYTF. The whole variable domain, remainder taken from reference TRBV19 and TRBJ1-2, is DGGITQSPKYLFRKEGQNVTLSCEQNLNHDAMYWYRQDPGQGLRLIYYSQIVNDFQKGDIAEGYSVSREKKESFPLTVTSAQKNPTAFYLCASSIPGQGMGYYGYTFGSGTRLTVV.

The chain employs TRBV6-5 and TRBJ2-1; the D gene is possibly TRBD1 (6 bases). CDR3 length equals 12 residues. V gave up 6 bases and J gave up 7 bases, with 10 bases separating them. Looked up from germline, CDR1 is MNHEY and CDR2 is SVGAGI. The CDR3 DNA is TGTGCCAGCAGACAGGGTAGGAATGAGCAGTTCTTC. Translated, it gives CASRQGRNEQFF.

The chain is built from TRBV2 and TRBJ1-3; no firm D call. The CDR3 has 16 residues. Deletions cut 1 base from V and 4 bases from J, with 14 bases between. The germline V gene has CDR1 SNHLY and CDR2 FYNNEI. The CDR3 protein is CASSEGAQWIGNTIYF. In nucleotides, the CDR3 is TGTGCCAGCAGTGAAGGGGCACAGTGGATCGGAAACACCATATATTTT. Together with reference TRBV2 and TRBJ1-3, the CDR3 gives the full variable domain: EPEVTQTPSHQVTQMGQEVILRCVPISNHLYFYWYRQILGQKVEFLVSFYNNEISEKSEIFDDQFSVERPDGSNFTLKIRSTKLEDSAMYFCASSEGAQWIGNTIYFGEGSWLTVV.

V is TRBV5-4 and J is TRBJ1-1, with TRBD1 identical over 7 bases. This CDR3 is built from 15 residues. The germline gives CDR1 SGHNT, CDR2 YYREEE (reference sequence). V gave up 5 bases and J gave up 0 bases; unmatched junction bases: 7. CDR3 coding DNA: TGTGCCAGCAGTGCGGGACAGTCAATGAACACTGAAGCTTTCTTT. Amino acid sequence: CASSAGQSMNTEAFF.

The V call is TRBV7-5, the J call TRBJ1-5. TRBV7-5 is a pseudogene locus. This CDR3 is built from 22 residues. The CDR3 bases are TGTGCCGACCCGGGTCTGGACCTGGCCCCGACCGGGGGTTCTAATAGCAATCAGCCCCAGCATTTT. Protein: CADPGLDLAPTGGSNSNQPQHF.

The chain links TRBV30 to TRBJ1-3; D is perhaps TRBD1 (6 bases). Trimming shortened V by 2 bases and J by 4 bases, and 18 bases separated the two germline ends. CDR3 size: 16 residues. CDR1 and CDR2 (germline): GTSNPN, SVGIG (reference sequence). CDR3 loop: CAWSHLTGQGGNTIYF. CDR3 bases: TGTGCCTGGAGTCACTTAACGGGGCAGGGGGGAAACACCATATATTTT.

This clone has only a few counts. The CDR3: CASSSRGTLGNEQFF. As DNA, the CDR3 is TGTGCCAGCAGCTCCCGCGGGACTCTCGGCAATGAGCAGTTCTTC. This chain connects TRBV5-4 to TRBJ2-1, with TRBD2 as a possible D gene (6 bases). The CDR3 spans 15 residues. The V end lost 3 bases, the J end lost 6 bases, and 16 bases lay between the germline ends. Germline V gene lookup returns CDR1 SGHNT and CDR2 YYREEE (reference sequence). Full variable domain (rest looked up from reference TRBV5-4 and TRBJ2-1): ETGVTQSPTHLIKTRGQQVTLRCSSQSGHNTVSWYQQALGQGPQFIFQYYREEENGRGNFPPRFSGLQFPNYSSELNVNALELDDSALYLCASSSRGTLGNEQFFGPGTRLTVL.

The J gene is TRBJ2-1, the V gene TRBV5-1; 10 bases line up with TRBD2. The V and J ends lost 2 bases and 6 bases, in that order; junction bases with no gene match: 5. The CDR3 spans 15 residues. Germline assignment: CDR1 SGHRS and CDR2 YFSETQ. CDR3 DNA sequence: TGCGCCAGCAGCTTTAGACTAGCGGGCTTCAATGAGCAGTTCTTC. Its translation is CASSFRLAGFNEQFF.

V is TRBV5-8 and J is TRBJ1-5, with 8 nucleotides matching TRBD1. From germline, CDR1 is SGHTS and CDR2 YDEGEE. The ends lost 0 bases at V and 6 bases at J; junction bases unmatched: 11. CDR3 size: 17 residues. Here the CDR3 DNA reads TGTGCCAGCAGCTTGGGGCAGGGGGCGAAGGTCGTTCAGCCCCAGCATTTT. Encoded protein: CASSLGQGAKVVQPQHF.

This chain connects TRBV9 to TRBJ2-3; TRBD2 matches at 13 bases. CDR1 and CDR2 (germline): SGDLS, YYNGEE. J was trimmed by 6 bases and V by 7 bases; bases with no gene match: 8. The CDR3 contains 15 residues. The DNA of the CDR3 is TGTGCCAGCGGACTAGCGGGGGACTATTCGGATACGCAGTATTTT. Protein: CASGLAGDYSDTQYF.

The chain carries TRBV4-2 and TRBJ2-1; the D gene is possibly TRBD2 (5 bases). This CDR3 is 14 amino acids long. CDR1 and CDR2 from the germline V gene are LGHNA and YNFKEQ. Trimming removed 0 bases from V and 8 bases from J, with 11 bases in between. CDR3 loop: CASSQEGGGDEQFF. CDR3 sequence (DNA): TGTGCCAGCAGCCAAGAAGGAGGTGGTGATGAGCAGTTCTTC.

This clone was observed a single time. The V call is TRBV6-5, the J call TRBJ1-1; TRBD1 aligns across 8 bases. The germline CDR1 and CDR2 sequences are MNHEY and SVGAGI. V shed 10 bases, J shed 4 bases, and the junction held 8 bases outside the gene matches. This CDR3 comprises 13 residues. CDR3 sequence reads: CATGQGKSTEAFF. DNA of the CDR3: TGTGCCACCGGACAGGGAAAAAGCACTGAAGCTTTCTTT.

This clone was detected a few times. The J gene is TRBJ2-5, the V gene TRBV4-2, with 10 bases fitting TRBD2. Per the germline V gene, CDR1 is LGHNA and CDR2 is YNFKEQ. Losses at the gene ends were 1 base for V and 2 bases for J; bases not matched to a gene: 4. The CDR3 covers 16 residues. The CDR3 here is CASSQGVSGGQETQYF. CDR3 in DNA: TGTGCCAGCAGCCAAGGGGTTAGCGGGGGGCAAGAGACCCAGTACTTC.

This clone was detected a few times. The chain is built from TRBV7-8 and TRBJ1-6; D not certain. From germline, CDR1 is SGHVS and CDR2 FQNEAQ. This CDR3 has 12 amino acids. V was shortened by 1 base and J by 8 bases, with 3 bases between the two germline ends. The CDR3 is CASSLEHSPLHF. Here the CDR3 DNA reads TGTGCCAGCAGCTTAGAGCATTCACCCCTCCACTTT.

The chain joins TRBV12-5 to TRBJ1-2, with 7 nucleotides matching TRBD1. V dropped 0 bases and J dropped 1; count of bases not matched to a gene: 8. Germline V gene lookup returns CDR1 LGHNT and CDR2 FRNRAP. The CDR3 is 17 residues long. The CDR3 protein is CASGLVNLGTVNYGYTF. CDR3 DNA sequence: TGTGCTAGTGGTTTGGTAAACCTCGGGACAGTTAACTATGGCTACACCTTC.

The chain carries TRBV19 and TRBJ1-2; D gene unclear. From germline, CDR1 is LNHDA and CDR2 SQIVND (reference sequence). Trimming took off 1 base at V and 8 bases at J, with 14 bases between the two ends. CDR3 length equals 14 residues. CDR3 DNA sequence: TGTGCCAGTAGTATAGTTGCACTTGAGGAGGGCTACACCTTC. Amino acid sequence: CASSIVALEEGYTF.

The chain carries TRBV18 and TRBJ2-5; 8 bases agree with TRBD1. CDR1 and CDR2 from the germline V gene are KGHSH and LQKENI. With V trimmed by 6 bases and J by 1 base, 4 bases remained unmatched. There are 14 residues in the CDR3. Here the CDR3 DNA reads TGTGCCAGCTCCCGCGGGACAGGCCAAGAGACCCAGTACTTC. This gives the protein CASSRGTGQETQYF.